This T cell receptor beta chain is drawn from a study of chemoradiotherapy in HPV16-positive cancers. About the research overall: Two HPV16-positive patients' cells yielded candidate HPV-specific clones and common motifs. Study-wide points: Candidate HPV-specific clones and E7-related TCR motifs grew in tumor during treatment. For HPV16-positive patients, expanding HPV-responsive T cells associated with longer recurrence-free survival.

CDR3 size: 13 residues. Germline values: CDR1 MDHEN, CDR2 SYDVKM. Trimming removed 2 bases at V and 8 bases at J, with 12 bases between. TCRdb's copy holds only in-frame clones and misses some; the assay was immunoSEQ multiplex PCR. The sample includes 5,700 or so clones, 65% to 80% seen only once; the top ten take 12%. This clone qualifies as medium-sized. Its antigen remains unidentified. Repeated repertoire sampling spanned the course of chemoradiotherapy. The genes are TRBV28 and TRBJ1-2, with D possibly matching TRBD1 (5 bases). Sequenced here: tumor tissue, sampled from a patient who underwent chemoradiotherapy. This TCR was recovered from a human donor with HPV-associated anogenital cancer. The CDR3 DNA reads TGTGCCAGCAGTTTAGATACCAGGGAGGGCTACACCTTC. Its protein product is CASSLDTREGYTF.